The rows below give T cell receptor beta chains drawn from one sample of a study of PD-1 blockade in classical Hodgkin lymphoma. Profiling relied on immunoSEQ multiplex PCR, and the TCRdb table lists in-frame clones only, not all of them. The sample holds 95,000 to 120,000 clones, 89% seen once. The sequences come from peripheral blood mononuclear cells (PBMCs), collected before the second cycle of nivolumab. The receptor set was obtained from a human donor with classical Hodgkin lymphoma. Each CDR3 is given with its conserved first and last residue. The order of the fields is V gene, D gene, clone size, J gene, CDR3 DNA, CDR3 protein. D genes are given only for firm matches. Clone size, where shown, is once, few, many, or a class for clones that have expanded.

v_call: TRBV5-1
d_call: -
clone_size: -
j_call: TRBJ1-1
cdr3_nt: TGCGCCAGCAGCCGAGACTCCAACAGGATGCGGACTGAAGCTTTCTTT
cdr3_aa: CASSRDSNRMRTEAFF

v_call: TRBV6-4
d_call: -
clone_size: -
j_call: TRBJ2-2
cdr3_nt: TGTGCCAGCAGTGACAGGGAAGGGTACACCGGGGAGCTGTTTTTT
cdr3_aa: CASSDREGYTGELFF

v_call: TRBV2
d_call: -
clone_size: once
j_call: TRBJ1-3
cdr3_nt: TGTGCCAGCAGTGACGAGGGTGACTCTGGAAACACCATATATTTT
cdr3_aa: CASSDEGDSGNTIYF

v_call: TRBV28
d_call: TRBD2
clone_size: -
j_call: TRBJ2-2
cdr3_nt: TGTGCCAGCAGTTTAATAACTAGCGGGAGAGCCGGGGAGCTGTTTTTT
cdr3_aa: CASSLITSGRAGELFF

v_call: TRBV6-5
d_call: -
clone_size: -
j_call: TRBJ1-5
cdr3_nt: TGTGCCAGCAGTTACTCCAGGGAGGGGGATCAGCCCCAGCATTTT
cdr3_aa: CASSYSREGDQPQHF

v_call: TRBV5-6
d_call: TRBD2
clone_size: -
j_call: TRBJ2-7
cdr3_nt: TGTGCCAGCAGCCCCCGGGGGGTATATCGGCCCTACGAGCAGTACTTC
cdr3_aa: CASSPRGVYRPYEQYF

v_call: TRBV28
d_call: -
clone_size: -
j_call: TRBJ1-2
cdr3_nt: TGTGCCACTTTAGCTAACTATGGCTACACCTTC
cdr3_aa: CATLANYGYTF

v_call: TRBV6-1
d_call: -
clone_size: -
j_call: TRBJ2-7
cdr3_nt: TGTGCCAGCAGCCTACAGGGACCCCCCTACGAGCAGTACTTC
cdr3_aa: CASSLQGPPYEQYF

v_call: TRBV6-6
d_call: TRBD2
clone_size: few
j_call: TRBJ2-7
cdr3_nt: TGTGCCAGCAGTTTTCCCGGGACTAGCTACGAGCAGTACTTC
cdr3_aa: CASSFPGTSYEQYF

v_call: TRBV5-6
d_call: TRBD1
clone_size: -
j_call: TRBJ2-2
cdr3_nt: TGTGCCAGCAGCCGACTGACAGGGACCGGGGAGCTGTTTTTT
cdr3_aa: CASSRLTGTGELFF

v_call: TRBV10-2
d_call: -
clone_size: -
j_call: TRBJ1-4
cdr3_nt: TGCGCCAGCAGTGAGTCGGGGCGTGCAACTAATGAAAAACTGTTTTTT
cdr3_aa: CASSESGRATNEKLFF

v_call: TRBV6-5
d_call: -
clone_size: -
j_call: TRBJ1-5
cdr3_nt: TGTGCCAGCACCATTGGACAGTATAGCAATCAGCCCCAGCATTTT
cdr3_aa: CASTIGQYSNQPQHF

v_call: TRBV7-9
d_call: -
clone_size: -
j_call: TRBJ2-7
cdr3_nt: TGTGCCAGCAGCCCTTTTGGATCAGATCTCGAGCAGTACTTC
cdr3_aa: CASSPFGSDLEQYF

v_call: TRBV6-6
d_call: -
clone_size: -
j_call: TRBJ1-1
cdr3_nt: TGTGCCAGCAGTTACGTGGTCAGTGAGACTGAAGCTTTCTTT
cdr3_aa: CASSYVVSETEAFF

v_call: TRBV18
d_call: -
clone_size: -
j_call: TRBJ1-3
cdr3_nt: TGTGCCAGCTCACCACCGAGAGGGGACTCTGGAAACACCATATATTTT
cdr3_aa: CASSPPRGDSGNTIYF

v_call: TRBV7-2
d_call: -
clone_size: -
j_call: TRBJ2-2
cdr3_nt: TGTGCCAGCAGCTCGCAACTAGTTGGGCCCTCCGGGGAGCTGTTTTTT
cdr3_aa: CASSSQLVGPSGELFF

v_call: TRBV28
d_call: -
clone_size: once
j_call: TRBJ1-2
cdr3_nt: TGTGCCAGCAGTTTATCACCGGGGACCGATCCGGGCTACACCTTC
cdr3_aa: CASSLSPGTDPGYTF

v_call: TRBV5-6
d_call: TRBD1
clone_size: -
j_call: TRBJ2-6
cdr3_nt: TGTGCCAGCAGCGGACAGGGTCCTGGGGCCAACGTCCTGACTTTC
cdr3_aa: CASSGQGPGANVLTF

v_call: TRBV28
d_call: -
clone_size: -
j_call: TRBJ1-1
cdr3_nt: TGTGCCAGCAGTTTATCCCAGGGGATCACTGAAGCTTTCTTT
cdr3_aa: CASSLSQGITEAFF

v_call: TRBV11-2
d_call: -
clone_size: -
j_call: TRBJ2-1
cdr3_nt: TGTGCCAGCAGCTCCGGGGTACGGGGTGAGCAGTTCTTC
cdr3_aa: CASSSGVRGEQFF

v_call: TRBV7-9
d_call: TRBD1
clone_size: few
j_call: TRBJ2-3
cdr3_nt: TGTGCCAGCAGCTTAGCGGGACAGGGGGTTGCAGATACGCAGTATTTT
cdr3_aa: CASSLAGQGVADTQYF

v_call: TRBV18
d_call: TRBD1
clone_size: -
j_call: TRBJ2-7
cdr3_nt: TGTGCCAGCTCACCAAGGGACAGCGGCTCCTACGAGCAGTACTTC
cdr3_aa: CASSPRDSGSYEQYF

v_call: TRBV7-9
d_call: -
clone_size: -
j_call: TRBJ1-1
cdr3_nt: TGTGCCAGCAGCCACCCCGGGACTGAAGCTTTCTTT
cdr3_aa: CASSHPGTEAFF

v_call: TRBV6-5
d_call: -
clone_size: -
j_call: TRBJ1-3
cdr3_nt: TGTGCCAGCAGTTGGGGAGGATCTGGAAACACCATATATTTT
cdr3_aa: CASSWGGSGNTIYF

v_call: TRBV28
d_call: -
clone_size: few
j_call: TRBJ1-3
cdr3_nt: TGTGCCAGCAGTTTACCTGGAAACACCATATATTTT
cdr3_aa: CASSLPGNTIYF

v_call: TRBV5-4
d_call: -
clone_size: -
j_call: TRBJ1-1
cdr3_nt: TGTGCCAGCAGCTTGGTCTTGCAGGGTCAAACTGAAGCTTTCTTT
cdr3_aa: CASSLVLQGQTEAFF

v_call: TRBV5-6
d_call: TRBD1
clone_size: -
j_call: TRBJ1-2
cdr3_nt: TGTGCCAGCAGCGCGAGGCCCCAAGGACAGGGAGGTTATGGCTACACCTTC
cdr3_aa: CASSARPQGQGGYGYTF

v_call: TRBV30
d_call: TRBD1
clone_size: -
j_call: TRBJ1-1
cdr3_nt: TGTGCCTGGATCGACAGGGCCTCCTATGAAGCTTTCTTT
cdr3_aa: CAWIDRASYEAFF

v_call: TRBV4-2
d_call: TRBD2
clone_size: -
j_call: TRBJ2-1
cdr3_nt: TGTGCCAGCACCCAAGCCGGCGGGAGACTCTACAATGAGCAGTTCTTC
cdr3_aa: CASTQAGGRLYNEQFF

v_call: TRBV5-6
d_call: TRBD2
clone_size: -
j_call: TRBJ2-4
cdr3_nt: TGTGCCAGCAGTTCAACCCCGGGAGGAAGGGCCAAAAACATTCAGTACTTC
cdr3_aa: CASSSTPGGRAKNIQYF

v_call: TRBV7-6
d_call: -
clone_size: -
j_call: TRBJ2-5
cdr3_nt: TGTGCCAGCAGCCCAAGTGTAGTGACTGTGGAGACCCAGTACTTC
cdr3_aa: CASSPSVVTVETQYF

v_call: TRBV6-4
d_call: TRBD1
clone_size: -
j_call: TRBJ2-1
cdr3_nt: TGTGCCAGCAGTGTCGGGACAGCCTCCTACAATGAGCAGTTCTTC
cdr3_aa: CASSVGTASYNEQFF

v_call: TRBV4-2
d_call: -
clone_size: -
j_call: TRBJ2-7
cdr3_nt: TGTGCCAGCAGCCCTGACTACCCCTCCTACGAGCAGTACTTC
cdr3_aa: CASSPDYPSYEQYF

v_call: TRBV2
d_call: TRBD1
clone_size: -
j_call: TRBJ1-2
cdr3_nt: TGTGCCCAGCGGGGGCGTGACAGGGGCTATGGCTACACCTTC
cdr3_aa: CAQRGRDRGYGYTF

v_call: TRBV30
d_call: TRBD2
clone_size: -
j_call: TRBJ2-7
cdr3_nt: TGTGCCTGGAGCGCTAAGGGGACTAGCGGGATGTACGAGCAGTACTTC
cdr3_aa: CAWSAKGTSGMYEQYF

v_call: TRBV5-5
d_call: -
clone_size: -
j_call: TRBJ1-2
cdr3_nt: TGCGCCAGCAGCCTGCAACCAATACCTAACTATGGCTACACCTTC
cdr3_aa: CASSLQPIPNYGYTF

v_call: TRBV5-1
d_call: -
clone_size: -
j_call: TRBJ2-5
cdr3_nt: TGCGCCAGCAGCTCCCCTGGTGGGGAGACCCAGTACTTC
cdr3_aa: CASSSPGGETQYF

v_call: TRBV5-4
d_call: -
clone_size: -
j_call: TRBJ2-2
cdr3_nt: TGTGCCAGCAGCTTGTCGTGGGGGGAGAACACCGGGGAGCTGTTTTTT
cdr3_aa: CASSLSWGENTGELFF

v_call: TRBV6-1
d_call: -
clone_size: -
j_call: TRBJ2-2
cdr3_nt: TGTGCCAGCAGTGAAGCTATGAGGGCCGGGGCCGGGGAGCTGTTTTTT
cdr3_aa: CASSEAMRAGAGELFF

v_call: TRBV7-9
d_call: -
clone_size: -
j_call: TRBJ1-5
cdr3_nt: TGTGCCAGCTCGGAAGGAACAAATCAGCCCCAGCATTTT
cdr3_aa: CASSEGTNQPQHF